This TCR beta chain was retrieved from a study of identical twins listed by TCRdb under 2016. At the level of the whole study: To test whether fetal clonotypes persist, this study deep-sequenced TCR alpha and beta repertoires from monozygotic twins, from unrelated adults of various ages, and from cord blood. Replicate twin experiments were performed at different times using different library preparation protocols to rule out contamination. Overall study outcomes, separate from this receptor: The excess sharing between twins in beta out-of-frame sequences was weaker because fewer shared sequences reduced the signal-to-noise ratio. Because the same donors could not be followed over many years, the conclusions depended on cross-sectional statistical analysis. Recombination models systematically underestimated out-of-frame TCR alpha sharing in monozygotic twins but agreed with sharing between unrelated individuals. Zero-insertion analyses could be partly confounded by invariant T cells such as MAIT and iNKT, though diverse VJ usage argued against such confounding for most clonotypes. Compared with coincidental sharing between unrelated individuals, out-of-frame TCR alpha sequences shared between twins had an excess of sequences with low generation probability. Abundant cord blood beta clonotypes had fewer insertions, young adult naive repertoires showed a similar but weaker trend, and memory repertoires showed no such trend.

The sample holds many counts of this clonotype. Its recognized antigen is unknown. No much larger clonotype is one base removed from it; base qualities were not supplied. Libraries were made using 5' RACE. Data came from an Illumina HiSeq 2000. A universal primer binding site was introduced by template switching, and a unique molecular identifier was present in the final cDNA, enabling accurate counting of TCR cDNA molecules. First-strand cDNA for TCR alpha and beta chains was synthesized from specific primers in the conserved constant-segment region. To control for contamination, each cDNA library was double barcoded with a SMART-Mk sample barcode plus Illumina barcodes. TruSeq adapter sequences and Illumina sample barcodes were added in two successive PCR steps. Sequencing of the TCR alpha and beta cDNA libraries was done on the Illumina HiSeq platform using custom primers. The authors' pipeline ran thus. Unique molecular identifiers were extracted from raw reads with MiGEC, and CDR3 positions were determined with MiXCR. For each individual, recombination models were inferred using an EM algorithm with the repgenHMM and IGoR tools. The tcR package in R was used for shared clonotype analysis, with sharing normalized by the product of cloneset sizes. Out-of-frame nonproductive sequences were analyzed to study raw recombination free of thymic and clonal selection effects. TCRdb itself trimmed the public reads at Q25 with fastp, ran MiXCR and retained productive beta chains. Each entry merges the rows of one CDR3 protein and shows their most common DNA and genes. For this entry, the V and J calls and clone size follow TCRdb and not the study's own pipeline. The sample table contains around 690,000 distinct CDR3 sequences; only one count was recorded for approximately 22% of them. The ten largest account for 4.3% of the sample.

Only healthy Caucasian donors were included. The twin cohort comprised three pairs of female monozygotic twins, all aged roughly 18 to 30 years. Peripheral blood mononuclear cells were used as the source from which RNA for TCR libraries was isolated. The germline V gene provides CDR1 MNHNS and CDR2 SASEGT. V trim: 10 bases; J trim: 2 bases; unmatched bases: 5. Its CDR3 holds 13 amino acids, cysteine through phenylalanine. Only the CDR3 DNA is retained, 39 bases long and in frame from the first base. This same sample was also part of a study on T cells expressing NK-cell markers. The other study reports the following: TCR beta-chain repertoires were profiled in sorted CD3+CD56+NKG2C+, CD3+CD56+NKG2C- and CD3+CD56-NKG2C+ T-cell subsets from eight donors. Among the eight sequenced donors, only one was HCMV-seronegative, while the other seven were HCMV-seropositive. To restrict sorting to alphabetaTCR-expressing T cells, an anti-gammadeltaTCR antibody was added in several experiments. For 5 or 6 donors, the dominant CD3+CD56+NKG2C+ clonotypes were among the top 10 CD8+ clonotypes and accounted for about 1.0-7.5% of CD8+ T cells. Those dominant clonotypes were again the most abundant among CD3+CD56-NKG2C+ cells in a handful of donors, at about 25-65%. Whether the expanded NKG2C-expressing T cell clones were specific for HCMV antigens remained unclear. The study sequenced eight donors, all healthy volunteers chosen at random: three men and five women. HCMV serostatus was determined by detecting HCMV-specific IgG in serum with a commercial ELISA kit. Bulk peripheral blood T-cell repertoires were additionally sequenced from unsorted PBMC for roughly six donors. Reads were demultiplexed and grouped by UMI with MIGEC, and clonotypes were assembled and quantified with MiTCR. To exclude erroneous sequences, only TCR cDNA sequences supported by at least two reads were retained. The tcR package was used for downstream repertoire analysis, with clonotypes matched between fractions based on CDR3 nucleotide sequence plus V segment. VDJmatch was used to annotate antigen specificity against VDJdb, with one amino acid substitution allowed in CDR3.

Rearrangement joined TRBV6-1 to TRBJ2-7; TRBD1 lines up with 10 middle nucleotides. The source material was PBMCs. This TCR came from a woman aged 18-30 years in good health. This receptor has the CDR3 CATLGQGTYEQYF. At the DNA level, the sequence is TGTGCCACCCTGGGACAGGGGACCTACGAGCAGTACTTC.